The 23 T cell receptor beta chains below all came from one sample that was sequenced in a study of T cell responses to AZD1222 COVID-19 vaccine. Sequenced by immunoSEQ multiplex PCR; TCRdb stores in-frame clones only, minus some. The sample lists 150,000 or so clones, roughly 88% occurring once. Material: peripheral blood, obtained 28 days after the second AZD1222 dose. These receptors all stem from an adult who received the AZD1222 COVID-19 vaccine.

The CDR3 sequence is CSVGWTGRGSPLHF. The CDR3 bases are TGCAGCGTGGGTTGGACAGGGAGAGGTTCACCCCTCCACTTT. V gene TRBV29-1 combines with J gene TRBJ1-6; 8 positions match TRBD1. This CDR3 contains 14 residues. Germline assignment: CDR1 SQVTM and CDR2 ANQGSEA. J lost 9 bases, V lost 6 bases, and 10 bases had no gene match.

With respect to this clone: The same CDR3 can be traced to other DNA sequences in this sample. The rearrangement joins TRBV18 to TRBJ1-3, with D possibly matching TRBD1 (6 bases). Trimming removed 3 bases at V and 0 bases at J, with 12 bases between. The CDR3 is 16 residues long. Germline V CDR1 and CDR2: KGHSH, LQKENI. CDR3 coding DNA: TGTGCCAGCTCACCCGGGACACTTTCCTCTGGAAACACCATATATTTT. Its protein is CASSPGTLSSGNTIYF. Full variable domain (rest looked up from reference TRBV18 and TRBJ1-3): NAGVMQNPRHLVRRRGQEARLRCSPMKGHSHVYWYRQLPEEGLKFMVYLQKENIIDESGMPKERFSAEFPKEGPSILRIQQVVRGDSAAYFCASSPGTLSSGNTIYFGEGSWLTVV.

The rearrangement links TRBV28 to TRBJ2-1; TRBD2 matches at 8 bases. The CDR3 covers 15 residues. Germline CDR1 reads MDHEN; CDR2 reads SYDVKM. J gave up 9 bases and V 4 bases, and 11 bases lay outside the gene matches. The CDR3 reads CASSSTGLVSGEQFF. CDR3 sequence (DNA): TGTGCCAGCAGTTCCACGGGACTAGTATCCGGTGAGCAGTTCTTC.

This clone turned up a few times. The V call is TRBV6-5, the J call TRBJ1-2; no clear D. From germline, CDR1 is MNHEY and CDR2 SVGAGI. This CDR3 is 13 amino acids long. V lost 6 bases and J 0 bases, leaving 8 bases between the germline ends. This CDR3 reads CASRPGSNYGYTF. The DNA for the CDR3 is TGTGCCAGCAGACCGGGATCTAACTATGGCTACACCTTC.

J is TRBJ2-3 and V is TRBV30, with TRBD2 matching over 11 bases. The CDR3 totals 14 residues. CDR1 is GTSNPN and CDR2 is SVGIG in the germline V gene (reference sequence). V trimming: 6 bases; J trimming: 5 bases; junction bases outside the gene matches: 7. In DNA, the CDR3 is TGTGCCTGCCAACTAGCGGGAGTTCAAGATACGCAGTATTTT. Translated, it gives CACQLAGVQDTQYF. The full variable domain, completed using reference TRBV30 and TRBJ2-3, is SQTIHQWPATLVQPVGSPLSLECTVEGTSNPNLYWYRQAAGRGLQLLFYSVGIGQISSEVPQNLSASRPQDRQFILSSKKLLLSDSGFYLCACQLAGVQDTQYFGPGTRLTVL.

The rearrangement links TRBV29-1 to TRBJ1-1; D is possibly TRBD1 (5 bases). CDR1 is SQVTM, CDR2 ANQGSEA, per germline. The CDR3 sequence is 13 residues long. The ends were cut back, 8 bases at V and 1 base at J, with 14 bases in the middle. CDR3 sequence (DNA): TGCAGCTTCCTCGGGGGGTCGAACACTGAAGCTTTCTTT. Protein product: CSFLGGSNTEAFF.

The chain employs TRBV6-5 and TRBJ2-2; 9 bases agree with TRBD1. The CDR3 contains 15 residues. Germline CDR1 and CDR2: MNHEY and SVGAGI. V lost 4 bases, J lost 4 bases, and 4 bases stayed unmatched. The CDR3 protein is CASSWETGGTGELFF. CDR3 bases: TGTGCCAGCAGTTGGGAGACAGGGGGCACCGGGGAGCTGTTTTTT.

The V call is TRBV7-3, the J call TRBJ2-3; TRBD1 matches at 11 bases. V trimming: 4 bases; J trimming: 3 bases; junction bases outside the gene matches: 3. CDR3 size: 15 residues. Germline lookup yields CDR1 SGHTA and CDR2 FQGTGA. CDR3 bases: TGTGCCAGCAGCTGGACAGGGGGCTTGACAGATACGCAGTATTTT. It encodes CASSWTGGLTDTQYF.

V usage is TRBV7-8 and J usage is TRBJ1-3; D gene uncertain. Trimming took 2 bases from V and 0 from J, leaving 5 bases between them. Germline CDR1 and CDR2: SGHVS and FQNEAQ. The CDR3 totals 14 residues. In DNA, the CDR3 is TGTGCCAGCAGCTTACGGCCCTCTGGAAACACCATATATTTT. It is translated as CASSLRPSGNTIYF.

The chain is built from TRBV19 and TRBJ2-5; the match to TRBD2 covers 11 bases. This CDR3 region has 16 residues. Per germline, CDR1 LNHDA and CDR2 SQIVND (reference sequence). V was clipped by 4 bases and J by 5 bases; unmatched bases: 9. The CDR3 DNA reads TGTGCCAGTAGTAACCTCCTAGCGGGGGGCTTGGAGACCCAGTACTTC. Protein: CASSNLLAGGLETQYF. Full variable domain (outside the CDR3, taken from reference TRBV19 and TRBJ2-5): DGGITQSPKYLFRKEGQNVTLSCEQNLNHDAMYWYRQDPGQGLRLIYYSQIVNDFQKGDIAEGYSVSREKKESFPLTVTSAQKNPTAFYLCASSNLLAGGLETQYFGPGTRLLVL.

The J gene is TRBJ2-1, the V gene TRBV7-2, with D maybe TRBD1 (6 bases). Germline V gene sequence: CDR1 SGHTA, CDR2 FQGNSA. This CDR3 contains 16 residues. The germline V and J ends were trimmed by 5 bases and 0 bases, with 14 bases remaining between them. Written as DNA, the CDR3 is TGTGCCAGCAGCCTTACAGGGTTCAGCTCCTACAATGAGCAGTTCTTC. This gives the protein CASSLTGFSSYNEQFF.

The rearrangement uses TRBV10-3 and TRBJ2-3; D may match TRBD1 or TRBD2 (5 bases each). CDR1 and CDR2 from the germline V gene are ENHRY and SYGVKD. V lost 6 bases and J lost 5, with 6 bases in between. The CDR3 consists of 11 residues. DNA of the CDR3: TGTGCCATCAGGGGGGAAGATACGCAGTATTTT. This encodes CAIRGEDTQYF.

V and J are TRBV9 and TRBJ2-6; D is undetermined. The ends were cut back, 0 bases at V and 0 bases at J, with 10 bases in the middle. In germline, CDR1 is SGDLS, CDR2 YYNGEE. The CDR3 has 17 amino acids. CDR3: CASSVAAVNSGANVLTF. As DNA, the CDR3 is TGTGCCAGCAGCGTAGCTGCGGTAAACTCTGGGGCCAACGTCCTGACTTTC.

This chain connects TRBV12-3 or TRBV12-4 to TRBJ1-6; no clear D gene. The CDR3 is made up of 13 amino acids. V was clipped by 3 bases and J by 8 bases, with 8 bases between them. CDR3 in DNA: TGTGCCAGCAGTTTCAACTCGGATTCACCCCTCCACTTT. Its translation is CASSFNSDSPLHF.

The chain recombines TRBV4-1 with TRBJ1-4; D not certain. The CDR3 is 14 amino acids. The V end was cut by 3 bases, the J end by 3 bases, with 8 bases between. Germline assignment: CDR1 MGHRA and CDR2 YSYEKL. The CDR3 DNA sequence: TGCGCCAGCAGCCAGGCCGGGTCTAATGAAAAACTGTTTTTT. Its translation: CASSQAGSNEKLFF.

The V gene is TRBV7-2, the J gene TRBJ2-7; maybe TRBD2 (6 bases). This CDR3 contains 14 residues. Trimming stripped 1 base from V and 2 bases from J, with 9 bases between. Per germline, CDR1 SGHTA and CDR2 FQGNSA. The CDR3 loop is CASSLGGVAYEQYF. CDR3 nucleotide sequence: TGTGCCAGCAGCTTAGGGGGGGTCGCCTACGAGCAGTACTTC.

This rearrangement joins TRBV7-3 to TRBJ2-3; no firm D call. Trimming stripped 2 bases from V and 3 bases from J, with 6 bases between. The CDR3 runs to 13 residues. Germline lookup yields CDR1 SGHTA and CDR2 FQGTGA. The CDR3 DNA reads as TGTGCCAGCAGCTTACTCGGGACAGATACGCAGTATTTT. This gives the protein CASSLLGTDTQYF.

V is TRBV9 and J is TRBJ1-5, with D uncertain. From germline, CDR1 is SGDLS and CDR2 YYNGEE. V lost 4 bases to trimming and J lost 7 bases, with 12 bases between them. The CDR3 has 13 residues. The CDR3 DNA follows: TGTGCCAGCAGCCTCAGAGAAAGACAGCCCCAGCATTTT. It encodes CASSLRERQPQHF.

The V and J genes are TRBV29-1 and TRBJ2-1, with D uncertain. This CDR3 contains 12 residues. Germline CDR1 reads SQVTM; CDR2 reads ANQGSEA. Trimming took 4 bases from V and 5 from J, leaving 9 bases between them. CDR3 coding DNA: TGCAGCGTTGGCCCCTCGAACAATGAGCAGTTCTTC. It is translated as CSVGPSNNEQFF.

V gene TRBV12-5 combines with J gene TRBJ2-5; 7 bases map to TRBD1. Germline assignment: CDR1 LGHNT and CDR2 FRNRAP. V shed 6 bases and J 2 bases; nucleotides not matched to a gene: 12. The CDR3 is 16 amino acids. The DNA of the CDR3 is TGTGCTAGTGGACAGCTAGGGGACAGAAAACAAGAGACCCAGTACTTC. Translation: CASGQLGDRKQETQYF.

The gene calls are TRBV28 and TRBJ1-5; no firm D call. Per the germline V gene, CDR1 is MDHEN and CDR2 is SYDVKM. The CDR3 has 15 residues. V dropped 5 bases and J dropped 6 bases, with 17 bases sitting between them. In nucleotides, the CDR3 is TGTGCCAGCAGTGGTCGGGGAGCAGAAAGTCAGCCCCAGCATTTT. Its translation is CASSGRGAESQPQHF. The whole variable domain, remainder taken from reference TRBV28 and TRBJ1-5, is DVKVTQSSRYLVKRTGEKVFLECVQDMDHENMFWYRQDPGLGLRLIYFSYDVKMKEKGDIPEGYSVSREKKERFSLILESASTNQTSMYLCASSGRGAESQPQHFGDGTRLSIL.

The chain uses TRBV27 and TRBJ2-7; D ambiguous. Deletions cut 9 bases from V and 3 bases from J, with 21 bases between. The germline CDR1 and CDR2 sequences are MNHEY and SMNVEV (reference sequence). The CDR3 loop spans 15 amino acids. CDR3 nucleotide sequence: TGTGCCAGTCCCCACCCCCGAGACGGTTTCTACGAGCAGTACTTC. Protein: CASPHPRDGFYEQYF.

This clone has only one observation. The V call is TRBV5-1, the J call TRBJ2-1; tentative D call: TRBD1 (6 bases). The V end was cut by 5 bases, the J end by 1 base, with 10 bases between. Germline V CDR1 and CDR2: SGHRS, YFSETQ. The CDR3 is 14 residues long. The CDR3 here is CASRPTGSYNEQFF. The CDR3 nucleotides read TGCGCCAGCAGACCTACAGGGTCCTACAATGAGCAGTTCTTC. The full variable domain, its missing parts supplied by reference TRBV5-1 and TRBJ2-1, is KAGVTQTPRYLIKTRGQQVTLSCSPISGHRSVSWYQQTPGQGLQFLFEYFSETQRNKGNFPGRFSGRQFSNSRSEMNVSTLELGDSALYLCASRPTGSYNEQFFGPGTRLTVL.